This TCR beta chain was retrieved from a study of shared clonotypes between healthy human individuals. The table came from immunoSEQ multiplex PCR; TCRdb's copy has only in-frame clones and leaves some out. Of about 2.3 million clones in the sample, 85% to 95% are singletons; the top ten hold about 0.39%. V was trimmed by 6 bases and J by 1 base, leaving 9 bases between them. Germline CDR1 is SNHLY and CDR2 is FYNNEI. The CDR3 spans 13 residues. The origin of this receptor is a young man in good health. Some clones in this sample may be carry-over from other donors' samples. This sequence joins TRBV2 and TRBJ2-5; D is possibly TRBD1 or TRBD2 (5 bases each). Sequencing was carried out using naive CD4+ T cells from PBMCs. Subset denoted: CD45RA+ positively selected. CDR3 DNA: TGTGCCAGCAGATCCGGGACCCAAGAGACCCAGTACTTC. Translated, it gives CASRSGTQETQYF.